These 23 T cell receptor beta chains share one sample of origin, sequenced in a study of blood T cell repertoires in COVID-19 (TCRdb year 2020). Receptor libraries were prepared by the immunoSEQ multiplex PCR assay. TCRdb holds this immuneACCESS table with in-frame rearrangements only. Some clones are missing; in checked studies, unresolved V genes explain under half, and the rest has no known cause. A total of some 320,000 clones appear in this sample, over 85% of them only once. In total, the top ten clones hold 11% of the sample. The sample taken for sequencing was peripheral blood. The receptor source for this set is a woman under 40 with COVID-19, enrolled during active disease.

The chain joins TRBV5-4 to TRBJ1-6; D is uncertain. The germline gives CDR1 SGHNT, CDR2 YYREEE (reference sequence). The CDR3 runs 12 residues. Trimming pared 0 bases from V and 8 bases from J, leaving 3 bases between. The CDR3 reads CASSLAYSPLHF. CDR3 DNA sequence: TGTGCCAGCAGCTTGGCGTATTCACCCCTCCACTTT.

This rearrangement joins TRBV11-3 to TRBJ2-3, with 7 bases identical to TRBD1. The CDR3 consists of 16 residues. Trimming removed 4 bases from V and 0 bases from J; junction bases left unmatched: 7. Germline CDR1 is SGHNT and CDR2 is YENEEA. The CDR3 DNA is TGTGCCAGCAGCTCGAAGGGGGCATCTAGCACAGATACGCAGTATTTT. It is translated as CASSSKGASSTDTQYF.

This rearrangement joins TRBV7-7 to TRBJ2-2; 7 positions match TRBD2. The V and J ends lost 5 bases and 6 bases, in that order; junction bases with no gene match: 9. The CDR3 spans 15 residues. The germline V gene has CDR1 SSHAT and CDR2 FNYEAQ (reference sequence). In DNA, the CDR3 is TGTGCCAGCAGCCCTACGGGGGGTGGGTCCGGGGAGCTGTTTTTT. Translating gives CASSPTGGGSGELFF.

V gene TRBV5-4 combines with J gene TRBJ2-5, with 12 bases fitting TRBD1. The germline V gene has CDR1 SGHNT and CDR2 YYREEE (reference sequence). The CDR3 is made up of 16 amino acids. V lost 0 bases and J lost 5; bases outside the gene matches: 5. CDR3 sequence (DNA): TGTGCCAGCAGCTTGGCCCCGGGACAGGGGGCGGAGACCCAGTACTTC. It translates to CASSLAPGQGAETQYF. Filled out from reference TRBV5-4 and TRBJ2-5, the complete variable domain reads ETGVTQSPTHLIKTRGQQVTLRCSSQSGHNTVSWYQQALGQGPQFIFQYYREEENGRGNFPPRFSGLQFPNYSSELNVNALELDDSALYLCASSLAPGQGAETQYFGPGTRLLVL.

This clone was detected once. The gene calls are TRBV13 and TRBJ1-2, with 10 positions matching TRBD1. The CDR3 has 15 amino acids. V lost 5 bases to trimming and J lost 4 bases; unmatched junction nucleotides: 7. Germline CDR1 and CDR2: PRHDT and FYEKMQ (reference sequence). CDR3 nucleotides: TGTGCCAGCAGCCCCCGGGGACAGGGGTTCTATGGCTACACCTTC. As protein: CASSPRGQGFYGYTF.

For the CDR3, the DNA is TGTGCCAGCAGCTTGCCCCCCAGGGCACCTAGGGACACTGAAGCTTTCTTT. This sequence encodes CASSLPPRAPRDTEAFF. V gene TRBV7-6 combines with J gene TRBJ1-1, with D possibly being TRBD1 (5 bases). The CDR3 has 17 residues. Germline loops: CDR1 SGHVS, CDR2 FNYEAQ. V shed 3 bases and J shed 3 bases, with 20 bases lying between them.

The chain is built from TRBV19 and TRBJ1-5, with a possible D match to TRBD1 (6 bases). V lost 2 bases and J 4 bases, leaving 18 bases between the germline ends. The CDR3 consists of 17 residues. The germline gives CDR1 LNHDA, CDR2 SQIVND (reference sequence). The CDR3 DNA reads TGTGCCAGTAGTATAACGCAGACGGACAGAAAGAATCAGCCCCAGCATTTT. Protein product: CASSITQTDRKNQPQHF.

This sequence joins TRBV9 and TRBJ2-6; 8 bases are shared with TRBD2. The CDR3 is made up of 18 amino acids. V shed 0 bases and J 1 base; nucleotides not matched to a gene: 6. Germline CDR1 reads SGDLS; CDR2 reads YYNGEE. CDR3 amino acids: CASSVGLAGWSGANVLTF. CDR3 coding DNA: TGTGCCAGCAGCGTAGGGCTAGCGGGCTGGTCTGGGGCCAACGTCCTGACTTTC.

The CDR3 sequence is CASSPGLPTGELFF. The CDR3 DNA is TGTGCCAGCAGTCCGGGACTTCCCACCGGGGAGCTGTTTTTT. This chain connects TRBV27 to TRBJ2-2; D possibly corresponds to TRBD2 (6 bases). Germline CDR1 MNHEY, CDR2 SMNVEV (reference sequence). The CDR3 runs 14 residues. V dropped 5 bases and J dropped 4 bases, with 11 bases sitting between them.

This clone was seen only once. The chain joins TRBV4-1 to TRBJ2-7, with TRBD2 as a possible D gene (6 bases). V was clipped by 4 bases and J by 4 bases, with 23 bases between them. CDR3 length: 17 residues. Germline V gene sequence: CDR1 MGHRA, CDR2 YSYEKL. For the CDR3, the DNA is TGCGCCAGCAGCCCATCTGGGGGGATCACCTTATATTACGAGCAGTACTTC. Its translation: CASSPSGGITLYYEQYF.

The V and J genes are TRBV7-2 and TRBJ2-5; TRBD1 might be the D (5 bases). CDR3 length: 13 residues. Per germline, CDR1 SGHTA and CDR2 FQGNSA. Trimming left V 5 bases short and J 5 bases short, with 12 bases between. The CDR3 protein is CASSKGQGETQYF. CDR3 DNA sequence: TGTGCCAGCAGCAAGGGGCAAGGTGAGACCCAGTACTTC. Full variable domain (outside the CDR3, taken from reference TRBV7-2 and TRBJ2-5): GAGVSQSPSNKVTEKGKDVELRCDPISGHTALYWYRQSLGQGLEFLIYFQGNSAPDKSGLPSDRFSAERTGGSVSTLTIQRTQQEDSAVYLCASSKGQGETQYFGPGTRLLVL.

The CDR3 DNA is TGTGCCAGCTCATCGTACGGACAGGGCAATTATGGCTACACCTTC. This sequence encodes CASSSYGQGNYGYTF. The chain couples TRBV18 to TRBJ1-2, with 8 nucleotides matching TRBD1. CDR3 length: 15 residues. The germline CDR1 and CDR2 sequences are KGHSH and LQKENI. The J segment lost 5 bases and the V segment lost 5 bases, leaving 10 bases of the junction unmatched.

In the case of this clone: The identical CDR3 is also encoded by other nucleotide sequences in the sample. This chain connects TRBV18 to TRBJ1-3; 8 bases map to TRBD1. V shed 2 bases, J shed 4 bases, and the junction held 4 bases outside the gene matches. CDR1 and CDR2 from the germline V gene are KGHSH and LQKENI. The CDR3 extends over 15 amino acids. In DNA form, the CDR3 reads TGTGCCAGCTCACCAGGACAGGGTTCAGGAAACACCATATATTTT. This codes for CASSPGQGSGNTIYF. Looking up the rest from reference TRBV18 and TRBJ1-3 gives the full variable domain: NAGVMQNPRHLVRRRGQEARLRCSPMKGHSHVYWYRQLPEEGLKFMVYLQKENIIDESGMPKERFSAEFPKEGPSILRIQQVVRGDSAAYFCASSPGQGSGNTIYFGEGSWLTVV.

The V gene is TRBV2, the J gene TRBJ1-2; 9 positions agree with TRBD1. CDR1 is SNHLY, CDR2 FYNNEI, per germline. The CDR3 sequence is 14 residues long. V trimming: 6 bases; J trimming: 4 bases; junction bases outside the gene matches: 6. The CDR3 region is CASRPRTGAYGYTF. Written as DNA, the CDR3 is TGTGCCAGCAGGCCCCGGACAGGGGCCTATGGCTACACCTTC.

V usage is TRBV18 and J usage is TRBJ1-1, with a possible D match to TRBD1 (6 bases). This CDR3 has 15 amino acids. V lost 6 bases and J 1 base, leaving 15 bases between the germline ends. Germline V gives CDR1 KGHSH, CDR2 LQKENI. The CDR3 coding sequence is TGTGCCAGCTCCCGAGGGGGGGGGACGAACACTGAAGCTTTCTTT. This translates into CASSRGGGTNTEAFF. Full variable domain (remainder filled in from reference TRBV18 and TRBJ1-1): NAGVMQNPRHLVRRRGQEARLRCSPMKGHSHVYWYRQLPEEGLKFMVYLQKENIIDESGMPKERFSAEFPKEGPSILRIQQVVRGDSAAYFCASSRGGGTNTEAFFGQGTRLTVV.

V and J are TRBV6-5 and TRBJ2-7, with TRBD2 matching 8 bases. The CDR3 loop spans 13 amino acids. The germline gives CDR1 MNHEY, CDR2 SVGAGI. The V and J ends lost 6 bases and 3 bases, in that order; junction bases with no gene match: 4. The CDR3 reads CASSPGGNYEQYF. CDR3 nucleotide sequence: TGTGCCAGCAGCCCGGGGGGGAACTACGAGCAGTACTTC.

The V and J genes are TRBV11-1 and TRBJ2-5; a possible D gene is TRBD1 (6 bases). This CDR3 has 14 residues. Trimming stripped 5 bases from V and 7 bases from J, with 17 bases between. CDR1 is SGHAT and CDR2 is FQDESV in the germline V gene (reference sequence). DNA of the CDR3: TGTGCCAGCAGCCTCCAACAGGGCCAGGCGACCCAGTACTTC. It is translated as CASSLQQGQATQYF.

CDR3 sequence: CASSLGSRGVEKLFF. The CDR3, as DNA: TGTGCCAGCAGCTTAGGGAGCCGCGGGGTTGAAAAACTGTTTTTT. The chain employs TRBV11-2 and TRBJ1-4; D is undetermined. Germline loops: CDR1 SGHAT, CDR2 FQNNGV. This CDR3 has 15 residues. With 1 base removed from V and 7 bases from J, the gap between germline ends came to 13 bases.

This rearrangement joins TRBV11-2 to TRBJ2-1, with 7 bases fitting TRBD2. The CDR3 extends over 18 amino acids. J lost 2 bases, V lost 4 bases, and 14 bases had no gene match. The V gene's germline CDR1 is SGHAT and CDR2 FQNNGV. The CDR3 loop reads CASSSPTSGATTYNEQFF. As DNA, the CDR3 is TGTGCCAGCAGCTCCCCCACCAGCGGGGCCACTACCTACAATGAGCAGTTCTTC.

This chain uses TRBV6-5 with TRBJ1-2; unclear D gene. Germline V gene data show CDR1 as MNHEY and CDR2 as SVGAGI. Trimming stripped 7 bases from V and 4 bases from J, with 19 bases between. This CDR3 is built from 15 residues. The CDR3 coding sequence is TGTGCCAGCACTCCCGGCGGGCAGGTGCTCTATGGCTACACCTTC. This gives the protein CASTPGGQVLYGYTF.

This chain links TRBV11-2 with TRBJ1-1; D is perhaps TRBD1 (5 bases). The CDR3 is 14 amino acids. V was shortened by 2 bases and J by 6 bases, with 13 bases between the two germline ends. Germline V lookup: CDR1 SGHAT, CDR2 FQNNGV. CDR3 DNA: TGTGCCAGCAGCTTACTTAATACAGGTCCTGAAGCTTTCTTT. This gives the protein CASSLLNTGPEAFF. The full variable domain, with the rest looked up from reference TRBV11-2 and TRBJ1-1, is EAGVAQSPRYKIIEKRQSVAFWCNPISGHATLYWYQQILGQGPKLLIQFQNNGVVDDSQLPKDRFSAERLKGVDSTLKIQPAKLEDSAVYLCASSLLNTGPEAFFGQGTRLTVV.

This chain uses TRBV27 with TRBJ2-3; TRBD2 matches at 13 bases. CDR3 length: 14 amino acids. The junction had 1 base not matched to a gene; V was cut back by 6 bases and J by 4 bases. Per the germline V gene, CDR1 is MNHEY and CDR2 is SMNVEV (reference sequence). The CDR3, as DNA: TGTGCCAGCAGACTAGCGGGGGGGCCAGATACGCAGTATTTT. Translation: CASRLAGGPDTQYF.

The chain employs TRBV14 and TRBJ1-4, with a weak D call TRBD1 (6 bases). With 3 bases removed from V and 2 bases from J, the gap between germline ends came to 13 bases. Germline V CDR1 and CDR2: SGHDN, FVKESK. The CDR3 totals 16 residues. CDR3: CASSQRGRGTNEKLFF. For the CDR3, the DNA is TGTGCCAGCAGCCAGCGGGGGCGCGGCACTAATGAAAAACTGTTTTTT.